This TCR beta chain was sequenced in a study of T cell responses to AZD1222 COVID-19 vaccine. Study observations and caveats: Regions left unmutated in variants are reportedly the target of nearly half of spike-specific TCRs.

Comment on this clone: What it recognizes is unknown.

TCRdb's copy holds only in-frame clones and misses some; the assay was immunoSEQ multiplex PCR. The sample gives approximately 190,000 clones, roughly 91% of which show up once; 0.99% is in the top ten. The V and J ends lost 6 bases and 3 bases respectively, with 14 bases between them. The CDR3 runs to 14 residues. Germline CDR1 reads MNHEY; CDR2 reads SVGAGI. This sample comprised peripheral blood, obtained on day 0 of AZD1222 vaccination. The chain carries TRBV6-5 and TRBJ1-1, with D possibly matching TRBD1 (5 bases). This TCR came from an adult in good health. The CDR3 loop is CASRPPGWDTEAFF. In DNA form, the CDR3 reads TGTGCCAGCAGGCCCCCAGGGTGGGACACTGAAGCTTTCTTT.